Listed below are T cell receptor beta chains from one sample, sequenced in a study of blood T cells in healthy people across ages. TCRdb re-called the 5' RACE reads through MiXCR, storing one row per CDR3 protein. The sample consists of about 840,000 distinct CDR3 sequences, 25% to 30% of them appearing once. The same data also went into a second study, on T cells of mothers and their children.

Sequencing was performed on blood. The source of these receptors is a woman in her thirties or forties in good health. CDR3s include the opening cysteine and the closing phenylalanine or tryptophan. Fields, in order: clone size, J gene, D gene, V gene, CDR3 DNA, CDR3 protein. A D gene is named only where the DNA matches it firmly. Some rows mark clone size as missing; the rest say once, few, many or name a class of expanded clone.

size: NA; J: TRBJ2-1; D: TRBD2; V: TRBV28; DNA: TGTGCCAGCAGGTCGGGACTACGAAATTGGGAGCAGTTCTTC; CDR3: CASRSGLRNWEQFF
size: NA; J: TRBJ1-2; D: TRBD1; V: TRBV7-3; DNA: TGTGCCAGCAGCGTCGGACAGGGTCCCTACTATGGCTACACCTTC; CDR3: CASSVGQGPYYGYTF
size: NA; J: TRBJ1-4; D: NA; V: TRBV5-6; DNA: TGTGCCAGCAGCCCTTGGTTCAGCCTTGATGCAACTAATGAAAAACTGTTTTTT; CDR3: CASSPWFSLDATNEKLFF
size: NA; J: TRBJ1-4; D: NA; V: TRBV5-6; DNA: TGTGCCAGCACTCTCTTCCGGGGGTTTAATGAAAAACTGTTTTTT; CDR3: CASTLFRGFNEKLFF
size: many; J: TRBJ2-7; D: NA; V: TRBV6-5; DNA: TGTGCCAGCAGTCCGGGGATGGTCGAGCAGTACTTC; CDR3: CASSPGMVEQYF
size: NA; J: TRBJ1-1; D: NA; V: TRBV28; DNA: TGTGCCAGCAGTATATACCCAGGTTCGGGGACTGAAGCTTTCTTT; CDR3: CASSIYPGSGTEAFF
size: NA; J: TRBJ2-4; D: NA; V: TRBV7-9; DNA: TGTGCCAACAGCTTAGTGGGTGGGACGAGCATTCAGTACTTC; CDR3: CANSLVGGTSIQYF
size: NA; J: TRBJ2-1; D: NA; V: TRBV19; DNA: TGTGCCAGTAGTATAGGATCGGCAGAGCCTTACAATGAGCAGTTCTTC; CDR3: CASSIGSAEPYNEQFF
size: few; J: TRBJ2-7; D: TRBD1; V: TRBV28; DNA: TGTGCCAGCAGTGATGACAGGGCCTACGAGCAGTACTTC; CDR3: CASSDDRAYEQYF
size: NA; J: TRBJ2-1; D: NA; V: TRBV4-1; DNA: TGCGCCAGCAGCCAAGATGCAGCGACTAGGATCCCTATCTACAATGAGCAGTTCTTC; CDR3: CASSQDAATRIPIYNEQFF
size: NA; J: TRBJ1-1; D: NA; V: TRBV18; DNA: TGTGCCAGCTCACCGACAGCGGACACTGAAGCTTTCTTT; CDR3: CASSPTADTEAFF
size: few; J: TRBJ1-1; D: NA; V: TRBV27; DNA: TGTGCCAGCAGCCCGGCGGAGCTTGTTGAAGCTTTCTTT; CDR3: CASSPAELVEAFF
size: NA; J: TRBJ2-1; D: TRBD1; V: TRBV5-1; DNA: TGCGCCAGCAGCCAACAGGGGGTTAAGGGACTCAATGAGCAGTTCTTC; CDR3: CASSQQGVKGLNEQFF
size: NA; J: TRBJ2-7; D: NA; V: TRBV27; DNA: TGTGCCAGCAGCCCGAGCAGCGGATTCTCCTACGAGCAGTACTTC; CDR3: CASSPSSGFSYEQYF
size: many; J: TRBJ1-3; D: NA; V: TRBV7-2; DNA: TGTGCCAGCAGCCCCCTTGGATCTGGAAACACCATATATTTT; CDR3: CASSPLGSGNTIYF
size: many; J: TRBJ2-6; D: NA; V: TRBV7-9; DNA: TGTGCCAGCAGCTTAGACTGGGCCAACGTCCTGACTTTC; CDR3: CASSLDWANVLTF
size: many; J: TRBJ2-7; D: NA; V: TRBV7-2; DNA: TGTGCCAGCAGCGTGGCGGGGGCGGACTCCTACGAGCAGTACTTC; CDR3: CASSVAGADSYEQYF
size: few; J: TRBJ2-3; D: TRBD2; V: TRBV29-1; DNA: TGCAGCCTGGGAGCGGGGGGGCCCGGGGATACGCAGTATTTT; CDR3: CSLGAGGPGDTQYF
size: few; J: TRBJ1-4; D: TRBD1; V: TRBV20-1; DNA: TGCAGTGCTCTGACAGGGGGGGATGAAAAACTGTTTTTT; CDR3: CSALTGGDEKLFF
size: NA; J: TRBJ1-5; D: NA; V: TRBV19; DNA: TGTGCCAGTAGCCGCAGGGAGGATCAGCCCCAGCATTTT; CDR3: CASSRREDQPQHF
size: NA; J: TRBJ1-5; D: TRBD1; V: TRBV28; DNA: TGTGCCAGCAGTTCGGGACAGGGTTTCCCCAATCAGCCCCAGCATTTT; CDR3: CASSSGQGFPNQPQHF
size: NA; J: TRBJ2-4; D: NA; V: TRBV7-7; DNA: TGTGCTAGCAGCTTACGCGGCATTGTTTGCGCACGGGGACGACGATTAGCCAAAAACATTCAGTACTTC; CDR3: CASSLRGIVCARGRRLAKNIQYF
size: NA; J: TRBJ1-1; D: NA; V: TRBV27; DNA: TGTGCCAGCAGTTTACTTTCAACCGGGGACACTGAAGCTTTCTTT; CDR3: CASSLLSTGDTEAFF
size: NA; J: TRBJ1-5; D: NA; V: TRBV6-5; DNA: TGTGCCAGCAGTTACTACGCCAATCAGCCCCAGCATTTT; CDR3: CASSYYANQPQHF
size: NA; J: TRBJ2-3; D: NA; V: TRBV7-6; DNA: TGTGCCAGCAGCCCCAACCCCGGGGGCACAGATACGCAGTATTTT; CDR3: CASSPNPGGTDTQYF
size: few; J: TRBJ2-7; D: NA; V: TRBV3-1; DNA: TGTGCCAGCAGCCCCCATGGCACCTACTACGAGCAGTACTTC; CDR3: CASSPHGTYYEQYF
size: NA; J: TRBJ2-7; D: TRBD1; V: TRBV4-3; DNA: TGCGCCAGCAGCCAAGGACCACCGGGACAGGGGATCTACGAGCAGTACTTC; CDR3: CASSQGPPGQGIYEQYF
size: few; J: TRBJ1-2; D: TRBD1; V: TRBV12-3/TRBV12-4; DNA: TGTGCCAGCAGTTTGGACAGGGGGCCATATGGCTACACCTTC; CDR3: CASSLDRGPYGYTF
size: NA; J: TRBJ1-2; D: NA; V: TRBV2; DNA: TGTGCCAGCAGTGAATATGGTGATGGAATCGGGTATGGCTACACCTTC; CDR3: CASSEYGDGIGYGYTF
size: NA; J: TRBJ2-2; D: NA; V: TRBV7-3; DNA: TGTGCCAGCAGCAACTGGGGGGCGAACACCGGGGAGCTGTTTTTT; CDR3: CASSNWGANTGELFF
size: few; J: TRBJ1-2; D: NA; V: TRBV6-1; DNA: TGTGCCAGCAGCACTACCTCCGGAGGGAGGCGGCTGCAGAGCTATGGCTACACCTTC; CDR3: CASSTTSGGRRLQSYGYTF
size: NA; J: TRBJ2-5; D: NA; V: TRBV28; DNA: TGTGCCAGCAGCCCCCTAAGCATGGGTGAGACCCAGTACTTC; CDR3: CASSPLSMGETQYF
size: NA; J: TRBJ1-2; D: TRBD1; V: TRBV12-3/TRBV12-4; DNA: TGTGCCAGCAGTTGGACCGGGACAGGGCAGGGGATCGGCTACATCTTC; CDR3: CASSWTGTGQGIGYIF
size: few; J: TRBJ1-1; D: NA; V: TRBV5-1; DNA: TGCGCCAGCAGCTTGGGACACATGAACACTGAAGCTTTCTTT; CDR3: CASSLGHMNTEAFF
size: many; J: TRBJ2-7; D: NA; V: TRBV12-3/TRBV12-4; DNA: TGTGCCAGCAGCATCTCCGGGACACTAGCCTACGAGCAGTACTTC; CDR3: CASSISGTLAYEQYF
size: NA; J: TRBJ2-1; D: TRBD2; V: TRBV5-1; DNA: TGCGCCAGCAGCTTGGCCCTACTAGCGGGGAGGGATGAGCAGTTCTTC; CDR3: CASSLALLAGRDEQFF
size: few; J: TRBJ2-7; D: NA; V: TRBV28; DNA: TGTGCCAGCAGTCCCCGGAGGGGTACCTACGAGCAGTACTTC; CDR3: CASSPRRGTYEQYF
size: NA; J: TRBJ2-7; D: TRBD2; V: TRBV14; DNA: TGTGCCAGCAGCCAAGCCGGCGGGGGTCGCTCCTACGAGCAGTACTTC; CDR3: CASSQAGGGRSYEQYF
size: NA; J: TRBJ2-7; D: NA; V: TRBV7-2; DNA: TGTGCCAGCAGCTTAGGGGCTCTAGCCCAGGTCTGGGACGAGCAGTACTTC; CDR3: CASSLGALAQVWDEQYF
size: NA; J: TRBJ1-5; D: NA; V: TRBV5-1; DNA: TGCGCCAGCAGCTTGGAGGTAGGGTGGAGCAATCAGCCCCAGCATTTT; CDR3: CASSLEVGWSNQPQHF
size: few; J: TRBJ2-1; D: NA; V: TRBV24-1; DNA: TGTGCCACCAGTGATTTGACGGGCAATGAGCAGTTCTTC; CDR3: CATSDLTGNEQFF
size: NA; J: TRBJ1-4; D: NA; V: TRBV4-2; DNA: TGTGCCAGCAGCCGGACGGCCTTAAACGAAAAACTGTTTTTT; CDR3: CASSRTALNEKLFF
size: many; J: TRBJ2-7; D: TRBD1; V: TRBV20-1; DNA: TGCAGTGCTATTCGACAGGGGGACTACGAGCAGTACTTC; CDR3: CSAIRQGDYEQYF
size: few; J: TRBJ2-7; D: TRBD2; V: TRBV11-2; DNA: TGTGCCAGCAGCTATGCAGCGGGGGAGACCTACGAGCAGTACTTC; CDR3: CASSYAAGETYEQYF
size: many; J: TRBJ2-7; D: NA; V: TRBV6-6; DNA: TGTGCCAGCAGTTACTCGGAAGGAGTTCAGTACTTC; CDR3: CASSYSEGVQYF
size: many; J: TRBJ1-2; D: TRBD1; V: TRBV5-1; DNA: TGCGCCAGCAGCTTGGCCAGGGGGCGAGGCAAGATTTATGGCTACACCTTC; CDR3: CASSLARGRGKIYGYTF
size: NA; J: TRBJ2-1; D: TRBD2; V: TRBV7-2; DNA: TGTGCCAGCAGCTTCAGAGCGGGGGGTTCCAATGAGCAGTTCTTC; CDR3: CASSFRAGGSNEQFF